This is a list of T cell receptor beta chains from one sample in a study of CD8 T cells in Susac syndrome. MiXCR, run by TCRdb on the immunoSEQ multiplex PCR reads, gives a single entry per CDR3 protein. The sample consists of around 110,000 distinct CDR3 sequences, 94% of them appearing once. The sequenced sample consisted of CD8+ T cells from PBMCs. These TCRs come from a human donor with Susac syndrome. Both conserved end residues are part of each CDR3. Each record gives: clone size, D gene, J gene, V gene, CDR3 protein, CDR3 DNA. The D gene is left open where the match is weak. Size is stated for part of the rows, as once, few or many counts, or as a class when the clone is expanded.

size: NA
D: NA
J: TRBJ2-1
V: TRBV4-3
CDR3: CASSRDGGREQFF
DNA: TGCGCCAGCAGCCGGGACGGTGGTAGGGAGCAGTTCTTC

size: NA
D: TRBD2
J: TRBJ2-5
V: TRBV3-1
CDR3: CASSQRSVRLAETQYF
DNA: TGTGCCAGCAGCCAACGAAGTGTGAGACTAGCTGAGACCCAGTACTTC

size: NA
D: NA
J: TRBJ2-7
V: TRBV27
CDR3: CASTTKRAGSFEQYF
DNA: TGTGCCAGCACAACGAAAAGGGCGGGGAGTTTCGAGCAGTACTTC

size: NA
D: NA
J: TRBJ2-2
V: TRBV19
CDR3: CASSIWAGGELFF
DNA: TGTGCCAGTAGTATCTGGGCCGGCGGGGAGCTGTTTTTT

size: NA
D: NA
J: TRBJ2-7
V: TRBV20-1
CDR3: CSARDPGGLYEQYF
DNA: TGCAGTGCTAGAGATCCCGGGGGTTTATACGAGCAGTACTTC

size: NA
D: TRBD1
J: TRBJ1-1
V: TRBV7-8
CDR3: CASSLRAVGTGMNTEAFF
DNA: TGTGCCAGCAGCTTAAGAGCGGTCGGGACAGGCATGAACACTGAAGCTTTCTTT

size: NA
D: NA
J: TRBJ1-5
V: TRBV13
CDR3: CASSLGNQPQHF
DNA: TGTGCCAGCAGCTTAGGGAATCAGCCCCAGCATTTT

size: NA
D: NA
J: TRBJ2-5
V: TRBV12-5
CDR3: CASGLVQGLQETQYF
DNA: TGTGCTAGTGGTTTGGTTCAGGGCCTCCAAGAGACCCAGTACTTC

size: NA
D: TRBD1
J: TRBJ1-6
V: TRBV12-3/TRBV12-4
CDR3: CASRQDRGNSPLHF
DNA: TGTGCCAGCAGACAGGACAGGGGTAATTCACCCCTCCACTTT

size: once
D: NA
J: TRBJ2-1
V: TRBV7-9
CDR3: CAAPRTVDNEQFF
DNA: TGTGCCGCCCCTAGGACCGTCGACAATGAGCAGTTCTTC

size: NA
D: NA
J: TRBJ1-3
V: TRBV9
CDR3: CASSPGQLSIGNTIYF
DNA: TGTGCCAGCAGCCCCGGACAGCTCTCTATCGGAAACACCATATATTTT

size: NA
D: TRBD2
J: TRBJ2-3
V: TRBV20-1
CDR3: CSASRSGGTDTQYF
DNA: TGCAGTGCTAGCCGTAGCGGGGGCACAGATACGCAGTATTTT

size: NA
D: NA
J: TRBJ1-4
V: TRBV2
CDR3: CASRALTGSWEKLFF
DNA: TGTGCCAGCAGGGCCTTGACAGGCTCGTGGGAAAAACTGTTTTTT

size: NA
D: NA
J: TRBJ2-7
V: TRBV9
CDR3: CASSVESAYEQYF
DNA: TGTGCCAGCAGCGTAGAATCGGCCTACGAGCAGTACTTC

size: NA
D: TRBD2
J: TRBJ2-7
V: TRBV12-3/TRBV12-4
CDR3: CASSPGGARNEQYF
DNA: TGTGCCAGCAGTCCCGGGGGGGCCCGAAACGAGCAGTACTTC

size: NA
D: TRBD2
J: TRBJ2-7
V: TRBV27
CDR3: CASSWRGDTGYEQYF
DNA: TGTGCCAGCAGTTGGCGGGGGGACACCGGGTACGAGCAGTACTTC

size: once
D: NA
J: TRBJ1-2
V: TRBV27
CDR3: CASSSPGGLDGYTF
DNA: TGTGCCAGCAGCTCCCCCGGGGGGCTCGACGGCTACACCTTC

size: NA
D: NA
J: TRBJ2-7
V: TRBV11-2
CDR3: CASSLTVGEQYF
DNA: TGTGCCAGCAGCCTTACAGTGGGCGAGCAGTACTTC

size: NA
D: TRBD1
J: TRBJ1-5
V: TRBV6-2/TRBV6-3
CDR3: CASGQDRGYYYQHF
DNA: TGTGCCAGCGGACAGGACAGGGGATACTATTACCAGCATTTT

size: NA
D: NA
J: TRBJ2-2
V: TRBV29-1
CDR3: CSVRDLLTGELFF
DNA: TGCAGCGTGAGGGACCTACTCACCGGGGAGCTGTTTTTT

size: NA
D: NA
J: TRBJ2-4
V: TRBV9
CDR3: CASSEGEGDDIQYF
DNA: TGTGCCAGCAGCGAGGGGGAGGGGGATGACATTCAGTACTTC

size: NA
D: NA
J: TRBJ1-2
V: TRBV27
CDR3: CASSPDAGGNGYTF
DNA: TGTGCCAGCAGTCCCGACGCGGGGGGAAACGGCTACACCTTC

size: NA
D: TRBD1
J: TRBJ2-7
V: TRBV13
CDR3: CASSPRTGPPEQYF
DNA: TGTGCCAGCAGCCCAAGGACAGGACCCCCGGAGCAGTACTTC

size: NA
D: TRBD2
J: TRBJ2-3
V: TRBV7-8
CDR3: CASSLRTPSGGAYTQYF
DNA: TGTGCCAGCAGCTTGCGGACCCCTAGCGGGGGAGCTTATACGCAGTATTTT

size: few
D: NA
J: TRBJ1-1
V: TRBV5-4
CDR3: CASSLELNTEAFF
DNA: TGTGCCAGCAGCTTGGAACTTAACACTGAAGCTTTCTTT

size: NA
D: NA
J: TRBJ2-3
V: TRBV27
CDR3: CASSLSRQSTDTQYF
DNA: TGTGCCAGCAGTTTATCCCGTCAGTCCACAGATACGCAGTATTTT

size: NA
D: TRBD2
J: TRBJ2-1
V: TRBV4-3
CDR3: CASSQGLASGDEQFF
DNA: TGCGCCAGCAGCCAAGGACTAGCTAGTGGGGATGAGCAGTTCTTC

size: NA
D: NA
J: TRBJ2-5
V: TRBV9
CDR3: CASSPTPGGSQETQYF
DNA: TGTGCCAGCAGCCCCACCCCAGGGGGGAGCCAAGAGACCCAGTACTTC

size: NA
D: NA
J: TRBJ2-6
V: TRBV12-3/TRBV12-4
CDR3: CALRLPGGSGANVLTF
DNA: TGTGCCCTGAGGCTTCCTGGGGGATCTGGGGCCAACGTCCTGACTTTC

size: NA
D: NA
J: TRBJ2-7
V: TRBV4-3
CDR3: CASSQAELYEQYF
DNA: TGCGCCAGCAGCCAGGCAGAGCTCTACGAGCAGTACTTC

size: NA
D: NA
J: TRBJ2-5
V: TRBV15
CDR3: CATSATREQETQYF
DNA: TGTGCCACCAGCGCGACTCGGGAGCAAGAGACCCAGTACTTC

size: NA
D: TRBD2
J: TRBJ2-1
V: TRBV20-1
CDR3: CSARTSGGRYNEQFF
DNA: TGCAGTGCTCGGACTAGCGGGGGGAGATACAATGAGCAGTTCTTC